These 21 T cell receptor beta chains share one sample of origin, sequenced in a study of vaccination effects on CD4 cells after COVID-19 (dated by TCRdb to between 2020 and 2023). The receptor library was made with the immunoSEQ multiplex PCR assay. As stored in TCRdb, this immuneACCESS dataset retains in-frame rearrangements with V and J assigned. A fraction of the clones does not appear; measured against another copy, unresolved V genes explain less than half of the discrepancy, and the remainder lacks a known reason. The sample table contains about 38,000 clones; only one count was recorded for roughly 70% of them. The ten largest clones take up 22% of the sample. To identify antigen-specific CD4+ T cell clonotypes by their expansion, the ViraFEST assay first stimulated PBMC with viral peptide pools and then applied TCR sequencing. After approximately eleven days of culture, CD4+ T cells were isolated with the EasySep CD4+ T cell isolation kit. Negative nucleocapsid antibody results before and after vaccination confirmed that the healthy vaccine recipients had no prior SARS-CoV-2 infection.

Their antigen targets remain unknown. The input for sequencing was CD4+ T cells from PBMCs cultured with SARS-CoV-2 spike peptides, taken before COVID-19 vaccination. The sample's cell subset or site label, decoded: SARS-CoV-2 spike overlapping peptide pool stimulation. These receptor sequences come from a human donor who received a COVID-19 vaccine.

This clone occurred a few times. Other DNA sequences in the same sample also yield this CDR3. The chain joins TRBV5-4 to TRBJ1-2; D is undetermined. CDR1 and CDR2 (germline): SGHNT, YYREEE (reference sequence). CDR3 size: 12 residues. The V gene lost 3 bases and the J gene lost 0 bases, with 3 bases spanning the gap. The CDR3 DNA follows: TGTGCCAGCAGCTCCTCTAACTATGGCTACACCTTC. Amino acids: CASSSSNYGYTF. Full variable domain (outside the CDR3, taken from reference TRBV5-4 and TRBJ1-2): ETGVTQSPTHLIKTRGQQVTLRCSSQSGHNTVSWYQQALGQGPQFIFQYYREEENGRGNFPPRFSGLQFPNYSSELNVNALELDDSALYLCASSSSNYGYTFGSGTRLTVV.

The genes are TRBV4-1 and TRBJ2-7; possibly TRBD1 or TRBD2 for D (5 bases each). The germline V gene encodes CDR1 MGHRA and CDR2 YSYEKL. The CDR3 contains 14 residues. V was cut by 1 base and J by 2 bases, with 9 bases left in between. The CDR3, as DNA: TGCGCCAGCAGCCAAGGGGACCCTCCCTACGAGCAGTACTTC. This codes for CASSQGDPPYEQYF.

The gene calls are TRBV12-2 and TRBJ2-1; the D call TRBD2 from the table was never checked on the DNA. TRBV12-2 is marked as a pseudogene. This CDR3 has 19 amino acids. In nucleotides, the CDR3 is TGTGCAAGTCGCTTCGGGACTAGCGGGAGGCCCTACTCCTACAATGAGCAGTTCTTC. Residues: CASRFGTSGRPYSYNEQFF.

The chain links TRBV6-2 or TRBV6-3 to TRBJ1-5; D is undetermined. The V gene lost 2 bases and the J gene lost 6 bases, with 5 bases spanning the gap. From germline, CDR1 is MNHEY and CDR2 SVGEGT. The CDR3 has 12 residues. CDR3 sequence reads: CASSYRLQPQHF. In DNA form, the CDR3 reads TGTGCCAGCAGTTACAGGCTTCAGCCCCAGCATTTT.

The V call is TRBV12-3 or TRBV12-4, the J call TRBJ2-7, with unresolved D. V lost 4 bases to trimming and J lost 3 bases, with 7 bases between them. There are 12 residues in the CDR3. CDR3 coding DNA: TGTGCCAGCAGTTCAGTTTACTACGAGCAGTACTTC. Translated, it gives CASSSVYYEQYF.

The V and J genes are TRBV28 and TRBJ2-2; D perhaps matches TRBD1 (5 bases). V was trimmed by 3 bases and J by 0 bases, leaving 26 bases between them. This CDR3 has 21 residues. Germline CDR1 and CDR2: MDHEN and SYDVKM. This CDR3 is CASSFKWGSSFEETNTGELFF. The CDR3, as DNA: TGTGCCAGCAGTTTTAAATGGGGCAGTTCTTTCGAAGAGACGAACACCGGGGAGCTGTTTTTT.

This clone was counted only a few times. One end of the junction is discordant with germline, which a read error may explain. The CDR3 protein is CASSLEANTEAFF. Here the CDR3 DNA reads TGTGCTAGCAGCTTAGAAGCGAACACTGAAGCTTTCTTT. This rearrangement joins TRBV7-7 to TRBJ1-1; no reliable D call. CDR1 SSHAT and CDR2 FNYEAQ come from the germline V gene (reference sequence). CDR3 length: 13 residues.

The table lists this clone with a count of one. The chain couples TRBV5-1 to TRBJ1-1, with 8 positions matching TRBD1. There are 16 residues in the CDR3. V lost 2 bases and J lost 5; bases outside the gene matches: 11. Germline CDR1 SGHRS, CDR2 YFSETQ. The chain's CDR3 is CASSFNNRGLRTEAFF. In DNA, the CDR3 is TGCGCCAGCAGCTTTAATAACAGGGGGTTGAGGACTGAAGCTTTCTTT.

This sequence joins TRBV5-6 and TRBJ2-3; TRBD2 aligns across 9 bases. CDR1 is SGHDT, CDR2 YYEEEE, per germline. V lost 0 bases to trimming and J lost 9 bases; unmatched junction nucleotides: 11. This CDR3 has 16 amino acids. CDR3 bases: TGTGCCAGCAGCTTGGCCTCGCGGGGGGGCACGGTGACGCAGTATTTT. Its translation: CASSLASRGGTVTQYF. Together with reference TRBV5-6 and TRBJ2-3, the CDR3 gives the full variable domain: DAGVTQSPTHLIKTRGQQVTLRCSPKSGHDTVSWYQQALGQGPQFIFQYYEEEERQRGNFPDRFSGHQFPNYSSELNVNALLLGDSALYLCASSLASRGGTVTQYFGPGTRLTVL.

This clone was seen only a few times. V gene TRBV27 combines with J gene TRBJ1-2, with D perhaps matching TRBD1 (6 bases). The CDR3 extends over 14 amino acids. Germline V CDR1 and CDR2: MNHEY, SMNVEV (reference sequence). Trimming shortened V by 4 bases and J by 8 bases, and 17 bases separated the two germline ends. DNA of the CDR3: TGTGCCAGCAGTTCAACAGGGACACCACTGGGCTACACCTTC. It translates to CASSSTGTPLGYTF.

The chain has TRBV28 and TRBJ2-7, with TRBD1 identical over 8 bases. Germline CDR1 reads MDHEN; CDR2 reads SYDVKM. The V and J ends lost 0 bases and 2 bases, in that order; junction bases with no gene match: 9. The CDR3 consists of 17 residues. The CDR3 DNA sequence: TGTGCCAGCAGTTTATGGACCGGGACAGGATTTGCCTACGAGCAGTACTTC. Amino acids: CASSLWTGTGFAYEQYF.

This clone was seen more than once but under ten times. This chain connects TRBV2 to TRBJ2-3, with 9 nucleotides matching TRBD1. J gave up 1 base and V 6 bases, and 11 bases lay outside the gene matches. Germline lookup yields CDR1 SNHLY and CDR2 FYNNEI. This CDR3 spans 17 amino acids. CDR3 protein: CASRPRGTGFRTDTQYF. CDR3 nucleotides: TGTGCCAGCAGACCCCGTGGGACAGGGTTTCGCACAGATACGCAGTATTTT.

The rearrangement uses TRBV5-5 and TRBJ2-4; TRBD2 might be the D (7 bases). The CDR3 extends over 13 amino acids. Trimming left V 4 bases short and J 8 bases short, with 13 bases between. Germline V gene data show CDR1 as SGHKS and CDR2 as YYEKEE (reference sequence). The CDR3, as DNA: TGTGCCAGCAGCGTTCGAGGGGGGGACATTCAGTACTTC. It specifies CASSVRGGDIQYF.

The chain carries TRBV7-9 and TRBJ1-5; no definite D call. V was pared by 5 bases and J by 0 bases, with 14 bases between. The CDR3 runs 16 residues. CDR1 and CDR2 (germline): SEHNR, FQNEAQ (reference sequence). The CDR3: CASSRLDPYSNQPQHF. CDR3 DNA sequence: TGTGCCAGCAGCCGTCTGGATCCGTATAGCAATCAGCCCCAGCATTTT.

The chain couples TRBV10-1 to TRBJ2-2, with 8 bases matching TRBD1. J was trimmed by 0 bases and V by 4 bases; bases with no gene match: 13. The CDR3 consists of 19 residues. From germline, CDR1 is WNHNN and CDR2 SYGVQD (reference sequence). CDR3 in DNA: TGCGCCAGCAGTGCCAAGCAGCTGGGACAGGCTGCGAACACCGGGGAGCTGTTTTTT. Protein sequence: CASSAKQLGQAANTGELFF.

The gene calls are TRBV29-1 and TRBJ1-2, with 9 bases aligning to TRBD1. The J segment lost 7 bases and the V segment lost 2 bases, leaving 5 bases of the junction unmatched. CDR1 is SQVTM, CDR2 ANQGSEA, per germline. CDR3 size: 13 residues. In nucleotides, the CDR3 is TGCAGCGTTGAACACAGGGGGCGTTTTGGCTACACCTTC. It codes for CSVEHRGRFGYTF.

The chain uses TRBV11-3 and TRBJ2-3; 9 bases align to TRBD2. CDR3 size: 15 residues. Germline CDR1 is SGHNT and CDR2 is YENEEA. J lost 4 bases, V lost 5 bases, and 7 bases had no gene match. The CDR3 bases are TGTGCCAGCAGCCCTTTTAGCGGGAGTTCAGATACGCAGTATTTT. The encoded protein is CASSPFSGSSDTQYF.

This clone was seen more than once but under ten times. This sequence joins TRBV29-1 and TRBJ2-7; D is perhaps TRBD1 (5 bases). This CDR3 spans 12 amino acids. CDR1 and CDR2 from the germline V gene are SQVTM and ANQGSEA. V gave up 5 bases and J gave up 5 bases, with 13 bases separating them. The CDR3 protein is CSVSTGWDEQYF. The CDR3 bases are TGCAGCGTTAGTACAGGCTGGGACGAGCAGTACTTC.

The chain is built from TRBV4-2 and TRBJ1-5, with a tentative D call TRBD1 (6 bases). CDR1 and CDR2 from the germline V gene are LGHNA and YNFKEQ. V lost 1 base and J 2 bases, leaving 15 bases between the germline ends. CDR3 length equals 17 residues. CDR3 coding DNA: TGTGCCAGCAGCCAAGCGAGGACAGTCTGGGGCAATCAGCCCCAGCATTTT. Translating gives CASSQARTVWGNQPQHF.

The chain employs TRBV6-1 and TRBJ1-2, with 7 bases aligning to TRBD1. In germline, CDR1 is MNHNS, CDR2 SASEGT. The CDR3 length is 12 residues. After removal of 2 bases from V and 6 bases from J, the junction contained 0 bases not matched to a gene. Here the CDR3 reads CASSEQGDGYTF. CDR3 DNA sequence: TGTGCCAGCAGTGAACAGGGGGATGGCTACACCTTC.

This rearrangement joins TRBV3-1 (or the pseudogene TRBV3-2) to TRBJ2-5; possibly TRBD1 or TRBD2 for D (5 bases each). With 0 bases removed from V and 5 bases from J, the gap between germline ends came to 16 bases. This CDR3 is built from 16 residues. Germline V gene data show CDR1 as LGHDT and CDR2 as YNNKEL (reference sequence). CDR3 protein: CASSQETASRGETQYF. The CDR3 DNA follows: TGTGCCAGCAGCCAAGAGACAGCTTCTCGAGGGGAGACCCAGTACTTC.